The present TCR beta chain was sequenced within a study of blood T cells in healthy people across ages. Together with a sample-barcoded 5' primer, a J-beta primer mix was included in a second PCR lasting roughly 6 to 12 cycles. A single record per CDR3 protein comes from TCRdb applying MiXCR to the 5' RACE reads. The sample shows about 1.6 million distinct CDR3 sequences, roughly a third of them seen only once. Trimming shortened V by 1 base and J by 0 bases, and 16 bases separated the two germline ends. Germline V gene sequence: CDR1 MGHRA, CDR2 YSYEKL. The CDR3 loop spans 17 amino acids. V gene TRBV4-1 combines with J gene TRBJ2-7; the D is unclear. Sequenced material: blood. The receptor's source is a woman in her 30s in good health. CDR3 residues: CASSQVNLIPHSYEQYF. The CDR3 DNA follows: TGCGCCAGCAGCCAAGTAAACCTAATCCCCCACTCCTACGAGCAGTACTTC.